These 30 T cell receptor beta chains were all obtained from the same sample, sequenced in a study of OX40 agonist ivuxolimab in advanced cancers. Some clones are missing from TCRdb's copy, which holds only in-frame ones; the method was immunoSEQ multiplex PCR. The sample lists about 65,000 clones; roughly 87% were seen once. Sequenced material: CD4+ or CD8+ T cells sorted from blood, taken in a trial of the OX40 agonist ivuxolimab. The receptors come from an adult with an advanced solid tumor such as melanoma, head and neck, liver or kidney cancer.

This chain joins TRBV6-1 and TRBJ1-3, with TRBD1 as a possible D gene (6 bases). The germline gives CDR1 MNHNS, CDR2 SASEGT. V shed 6 bases and J shed 4 bases, with 13 bases lying between them. This CDR3 has 14 residues. CDR3 sequence reads: CASRTQGSGNTIYF. As DNA, the CDR3 is TGTGCCAGCAGGACACAGGGCTCCGGAAACACCATATATTTT.

There are a few counts of this clone. The chain links TRBV7-6 to TRBJ2-1; 12 bases are shared with TRBD2. Germline CDR1 SGHVS, CDR2 FNYEAQ. Trimming at V came to 5 bases and at J to 7 bases, leaving 6 bases not matched to a gene. The CDR3 totals 15 residues. Here the CDR3 reads CASSPSGGAGNEQFF. CDR3 in DNA: TGTGCCAGCAGCCCTAGCGGGGGGGCGGGGAATGAGCAGTTCTTC.

The CDR3 reads CASSPGGNTEAFF. CDR3 nucleotides: TGTGCCAGCAGCCCCGGTGGGAACACTGAAGCTTTCTTT. The chain combines TRBV5-6 with TRBJ1-1; D gene uncertain. The CDR3 sequence is 13 residues long. The germline V gene encodes CDR1 SGHDT and CDR2 YYEEEE. The V end was cut by 4 bases, the J end by 1 base, with 8 bases between.

The chain has TRBV7-9 and TRBJ2-1; unclear D gene. The V end was cut by 3 bases, the J end by 0 bases, with 6 bases between. From germline, CDR1 is SEHNR and CDR2 FQNEAQ (reference sequence). The CDR3 is 14 residues long. The CDR3 here is CASSLSISYNEQFF. Written as DNA, the CDR3 is TGTGCCAGCAGCTTGTCGATCTCCTACAATGAGCAGTTCTTC. The full variable domain, with the rest looked up from reference TRBV7-9 and TRBJ2-1, is DTGVSQNPRHKITKRGQNVTFRCDPISEHNRLYWYRQTLGQGPEFLTYFQNEAQLEKSRLLSDRFSAERPKGSFSTLEIQRTEQGDSAMYLCASSLSISYNEQFFGPGTRLTVL.

This chain uses TRBV5-1 with TRBJ1-3; 8 nucleotides agree with TRBD1. The ends lost 4 bases at V and 3 bases at J; junction bases unmatched: 6. The CDR3 totals 15 residues. Looked up from germline, CDR1 is SGHRS and CDR2 is YFSETQ. For the CDR3, the DNA is TGCGCCAGCAGCCAGGGACAGGTAGTTGGAAACACCATATATTTT. Its protein product is CASSQGQVVGNTIYF. Drawing the rest from reference TRBV5-1 and TRBJ1-3, the complete variable domain is KAGVTQTPRYLIKTRGQQVTLSCSPISGHRSVSWYQQTPGQGLQFLFEYFSETQRNKGNFPGRFSGRQFSNSRSEMNVSTLELGDSALYLCASSQGQVVGNTIYFGEGSWLTVV.

This rearrangement joins TRBV29-1 to TRBJ2-1; possibly TRBD1 for D (6 bases). Germline V CDR1 and CDR2: SQVTM, ANQGSEA. The CDR3 totals 12 residues. Trimming took off 7 bases at V and 1 base at J, with 8 bases between the two ends. The DNA for the CDR3 is TGCAGCGGACAGGCTTCCTACAATGAGCAGTTCTTC. As protein: CSGQASYNEQFF.

The chain joins TRBV10-3 to TRBJ1-4, with D possibly being TRBD1 (5 bases). V shed 6 bases and J shed 6 bases, with 17 bases lying between them. Germline CDR1 and CDR2: ENHRY and SYGVKD. This CDR3 has 15 residues. As DNA, the CDR3 is TGTGCCATCAGGCCCGGGGACCAATTTGATGAAAAACTGTTTTTT. Protein sequence: CAIRPGDQFDEKLFF.

The chain carries TRBV15 and TRBJ2-7; D is unclear. V was clipped by 4 bases and J by 3 bases, with 10 bases between them. This CDR3 region has 13 residues. Germline V lookup: CDR1 LNHNV, CDR2 YYDKDF (reference sequence). This CDR3 reads CATSNQMNYEQYF. CDR3 nucleotides: TGTGCCACCAGCAATCAGATGAACTACGAGCAGTACTTC.

This chain links TRBV5-1 with TRBJ2-3; weak D call: TRBD2 (6 bases). The CDR3 sequence is 14 residues long. Per the germline V gene, CDR1 is SGHRS and CDR2 is YFSETQ. Trimming took off 2 bases at V and 2 bases at J, with 9 bases between the two ends. As DNA, the CDR3 is TGCGCCAGCAGCTTCCGGACTAACACAGATACGCAGTATTTT. As protein: CASSFRTNTDTQYF.

The rearrangement uses TRBV7-9 and TRBJ2-3; D gene unclear. CDR3 length: 12 amino acids. Per germline, CDR1 SEHNR and CDR2 FQNEAQ (reference sequence). V was clipped by 6 bases and J by 6 bases, with 10 bases between them. The CDR3, as DNA: TGTGCCAGCAGACCCCCAGTTGATACGCAGTATTTT. Its protein product is CASRPPVDTQYF.

The V gene is TRBV5-6, the J gene TRBJ1-5; 10 bases fit TRBD1. Germline V lookup: CDR1 SGHDT, CDR2 YYEEEE. Trimming at V came to 2 bases and at J to 6 bases, leaving 5 bases not matched to a gene. CDR3 length equals 15 residues. The CDR3 region is CASSFRGTGAQPQHF. The CDR3 DNA sequence: TGTGCCAGCAGCTTCAGGGGGACAGGGGCTCAGCCCCAGCATTTT. The whole variable domain, remainder taken from reference TRBV5-6 and TRBJ1-5, is DAGVTQSPTHLIKTRGQQVTLRCSPKSGHDTVSWYQQALGQGPQFIFQYYEEEERQRGNFPDRFSGHQFPNYSSELNVNALLLGDSALYLCASSFRGTGAQPQHFGDGTRLSIL.

CDR3 nucleotide sequence: TGCGCCAGCAGCCAAGAGGGTTCAGGGACAGTTGCAACTAATGAAAAACTGTTTTTT. This codes for CASSQEGSGTVATNEKLFF. The V and J genes are TRBV4-1 and TRBJ1-4; 7 nucleotides match TRBD1. After removal of 0 bases from V and 0 bases from J, the junction contained 10 bases not matched to a gene. The germline V gene has CDR1 MGHRA and CDR2 YSYEKL. The CDR3 loop spans 19 amino acids.

J is TRBJ1-2 and V is TRBV6-6; possibly TRBD1 for D (5 bases). This CDR3 has 14 residues. Deletions cut 0 bases from V and 4 bases from J, with 9 bases between. Germline values: CDR1 MNHNY, CDR2 SVGAGI (reference sequence). CDR3 sequence reads: CASSYSAGTYGYTF. The CDR3 coding sequence is TGTGCCAGCAGTTACTCGGCGGGGACCTATGGCTACACCTTC.

The chain links TRBV7-6 to TRBJ2-3; 8 positions match TRBD2. Germline assignment: CDR1 SGHVS and CDR2 FNYEAQ. V gave up 3 bases and J gave up 5 bases; unmatched junction bases: 10. The CDR3 has 16 residues. This chain's CDR3 is CASSFGTGGAQDTQYF. The CDR3 nucleotides are TGTGCCAGCAGCTTTGGGACGGGGGGGGCCCAAGATACGCAGTATTTT. Drawing the rest from reference TRBV7-6 and TRBJ2-3, the complete variable domain is GAGVSQSPRYKVTKRGQDVALRCDPISGHVSLYWYRQALGQGPEFLTYFNYEAQQDKSGLPNDRFSAERPEGSISTLTIQRTEQRDSAMYRCASSFGTGGAQDTQYFGPGTRLTVL.

This chain uses TRBV7-9 with TRBJ1-4, with D perhaps matching TRBD1 (5 bases). The germline gives CDR1 SEHNR, CDR2 FQNEAQ (reference sequence). V was clipped by 1 base and J by 4 bases, with 10 bases between them. There are 15 residues in the CDR3. The chain's CDR3 is CASSLEQGINEKLFF. CDR3 nucleotides: TGTGCCAGCAGCTTAGAGCAGGGTATTAATGAAAAACTGTTTTTT.

This chain connects TRBV7-8 to TRBJ1-1, with TRBD1 identical over 8 bases. The CDR3 length is 13 residues. With V trimmed by 5 bases and J by 5 bases, 4 bases remained unmatched. From germline, CDR1 is SGHVS and CDR2 FQNEAQ. The CDR3 region is CASSRTGGTEAFF. DNA of the CDR3: TGTGCCAGCAGCCGTACAGGGGGAACTGAAGCTTTCTTT.

The V gene is TRBV14, the J gene TRBJ2-1, with D hard to call. Germline CDR1 SGHDN, CDR2 FVKESK. The V and J ends lost 1 base and 0 bases respectively, with 4 bases between them. This CDR3 spans 14 amino acids. CDR3 nucleotides: TGTGCCAGCAGCCAAGCGGTCTCCTACAATGAGCAGTTCTTC. Protein product: CASSQAVSYNEQFF.

In its sample, this clone was seen once. The chain has TRBV2 and TRBJ1-2, with 7 bases lining up with TRBD1. The CDR3 extends over 12 amino acids. Germline values: CDR1 SNHLY, CDR2 FYNNEI. V lost 3 bases, J lost 8 bases, and 3 bases stayed unmatched. The DNA for the CDR3 is TGTGCCAGCAGTGACCAGGGGGACGGCTACACCTTC. It is translated as CASSDQGDGYTF.

This clone was counted once. The chain combines TRBV19 with TRBJ1-5; a weak D match, TRBD1 (5 bases). CDR3 length: 13 amino acids. V lost 5 bases and J 6 bases, leaving 11 bases between the germline ends. Per germline, CDR1 LNHDA and CDR2 SQIVND (reference sequence). In nucleotides, the CDR3 is TGTGCCAGTAGTGCTCGCGGGGCTCAGCCCCAGCATTTT. Translation gives CASSARGAQPQHF.

The V and J genes are TRBV6-5 and TRBJ2-2, with D perhaps TRBD1 (5 bases). V shed 6 bases and J shed 0 bases, with 11 bases lying between them. From germline, CDR1 is MNHEY and CDR2 SVGAGI. CDR3 length: 15 amino acids. The CDR3 DNA reads TGTGCCAGCAGACAGGCCAAGACGAACACCGGGGAGCTGTTTTTT. This gives the protein CASRQAKTNTGELFF.

V and J are TRBV2 and TRBJ2-5; the D is unclear. From germline, CDR1 is SNHLY and CDR2 FYNNEI. With 8 bases removed from V and 6 bases from J, the gap between germline ends came to 7 bases. The CDR3 loop spans 10 amino acids. CDR3 bases: TGTGCCAGCCTGGTAAAGACCCAGTACTTC. It yields the protein CASLVKTQYF. The complete variable domain, with remaining parts taken from reference TRBV2 and TRBJ2-5, reads EPEVTQTPSHQVTQMGQEVILRCVPISNHLYFYWYRQILGQKVEFLVSFYNNEISEKSEIFDDQFSVERPDGSNFTLKIRSTKLEDSAMYFCASLVKTQYFGPGTRLLVL.

The gene calls are TRBV4-1 and TRBJ1-2; D uncertain. The germline V gene encodes CDR1 MGHRA and CDR2 YSYEKL. V shed 5 bases and J shed 3 bases, with 10 bases lying between them. The CDR3 loop spans 13 amino acids. CDR3 region: CASSARGDYGYTF. The CDR3 bases are TGCGCCAGCAGCGCCCGGGGAGACTATGGCTACACCTTC.

The rearrangement joins TRBV18 to TRBJ1-3; no clear D gene. V lost 6 bases and J lost 0, with 15 bases in between. The germline gives CDR1 KGHSH, CDR2 LQKENI. The CDR3 is 16 residues long. In DNA form, the CDR3 reads TGTGCCAGCTCCCCCCTCGCAGATATCTCTGGAAACACCATATATTTT. Its translation: CASSPLADISGNTIYF.

This clone occurred a few times. The chain combines TRBV6-1 with TRBJ2-3, with 10 positions matching TRBD2. V trimming: 4 bases; J trimming: 1 base; junction bases outside the gene matches: 8. CDR3 size: 17 residues. Germline CDR1 MNHNS, CDR2 SASEGT. This CDR3 reads CASSATSSGGRTDTQYF. The CDR3 bases are TGTGCCAGCAGTGCCACATCTAGCGGGGGACGCACAGATACGCAGTATTTT.

J is TRBJ2-1 and V is TRBV10-3; perhaps TRBD1 as D (6 bases). Germline V gene sequence: CDR1 ENHRY, CDR2 SYGVKD. Trimming took off 6 bases at V and 7 bases at J, with 10 bases between the two ends. The CDR3 has 12 residues. CDR3 nucleotides: TGTGCCATCAGCGCCGGACAGAATGAGCAGTTCTTC. Its translation: CAISAGQNEQFF.

The chain combines TRBV12-5 with TRBJ2-7; tentatively, D is TRBD2 (5 bases). Germline-derived CDR1 and CDR2 are LGHNT and FRNRAP. CDR3 length: 14 residues. V shed 6 bases and J shed 4 bases, with 16 bases lying between them. This CDR3 reads CASGKEGEYYEQYF. CDR3 DNA: TGTGCTAGTGGGAAAGAGGGTGAGTATTACGAGCAGTACTTC. The whole variable domain, remainder taken from reference TRBV12-5 and TRBJ2-7, is DARVTQTPRHKVTEMGQEVTMRCQPILGHNTVFWYRQTMMQGLELLAYFRNRAPLDDSGMPKDRFSAEMPDATLATLKIQPSEPRDSAVYFCASGKEGEYYEQYFGPGTRLTVT.

This chain joins TRBV5-4 and TRBJ2-1; no clear D. The V gene's germline CDR1 is SGHNT and CDR2 YYREEE (reference sequence). V lost 5 bases and J lost 6, with 18 bases in between. This CDR3 is built from 15 residues. The DNA for the CDR3 is TGTGCCAGCAGTGACTGGAAGAAAATAGGCAATGAGCAGTTCTTC. Protein product: CASSDWKKIGNEQFF.

This sequence joins TRBV7-8 and TRBJ1-2; possibly TRBD1 for D (5 bases). Per germline, CDR1 SGHVS and CDR2 FQNEAQ. Trimming shortened V by 5 bases and J by 0 bases, and 16 bases separated the two germline ends. The CDR3 spans 16 residues. The CDR3, as DNA: TGTGCCAGCAGCCCAGGGCAGGGAAAAACTAACTATGGCTACACCTTC. This encodes CASSPGQGKTNYGYTF.

The V call is TRBV7-2, the J call TRBJ1-6, with D possibly TRBD1 on 6 matching bases. V lost 5 bases, J lost 1 base, and 12 bases lay in between. Germline V gives CDR1 SGHTA, CDR2 FQGNSA. This CDR3 spans 16 amino acids. In nucleotides, the CDR3 is TGTGCCAGCAGCACACCTAGGGGGTCCTATAATTCACCCCTCCACTTT. It encodes CASSTPRGSYNSPLHF.

The chain combines TRBV5-1 with TRBJ1-4; D ambiguous. This CDR3 region has 16 residues. V was trimmed by 0 bases and J by 0 bases, leaving 9 bases between them. Per germline, CDR1 SGHRS and CDR2 YFSETQ. The CDR3 region is CASSLAGVATNEKLFF. The CDR3 DNA sequence: TGCGCCAGCAGCTTGGCCGGGGTTGCAACTAATGAAAAACTGTTTTTT.